Presented here are 5 T cell receptor beta chains from one specimen sequenced in a study. TCRdb ran MiXCR on the RT-PCR reads and lists one entry per CDR3 protein. The data show some 5,900 distinct CDR3 sequences, approximately 89% seen once. Material: memory CD4+ T cells from blood. Receptors were obtained from a female donor in good health, serving as a healthy control.

As to this clonotype: Since the library was made to target alpha chains, this beta chain is a stray read and its abundance is not meaningful. This chain links TRBV20-1 with TRBJ2-3; D is possibly TRBD1 (5 bases). Germline values: CDR1 DFQATT, CDR2 SNEGSKA (reference sequence). CDR3 size: 15 residues. V gave up 6 bases and J gave up 0 bases, with 16 bases separating them. DNA of the CDR3: TGCAGTGCCTTACAGGCTCGTGCCAGCACAGATACGCAGTATTTT. Encoded protein: CSALQARASTDTQYF.

To note about this clonotype: A library prepared for alpha chains yielded this beta chain as an off-target read; its size is of little meaning. CDR3 in amino acids: CASSPLTRDRGSYEQYF. CDR3 nucleotide sequence: TGTGCCAGCAGTCCCCTGACCCGGGACAGGGGATCCTACGAGCAGTACTTC. The gene calls are TRBV27 and TRBJ2-7; the match to TRBD1 covers 10 bases. This CDR3 comprises 17 residues. Germline assignment: CDR1 MNHEY and CDR2 SMNVEV (reference sequence). After removal of 5 bases from V and 1 base from J, the junction contained 11 bases not matched to a gene.

This clonotype was picked up a small number of times. Since it is a stray read in a library aimed at alpha chains, this beta chain has a size that is not meaningful. The genes are TRBV7-2 and TRBJ1-5; TRBD1 matches at 7 bases. This CDR3 is 16 amino acids long. Germline V gives CDR1 SGHTA, CDR2 FQGNSA. The J segment lost 5 bases and the V segment lost 0 bases, leaving 7 bases of the junction unmatched. CDR3 region: CASSLARGGPHQPQHF. CDR3 nucleotides: TGTGCCAGCAGCTTAGCGCGAGGGGGCCCCCATCAGCCCCAGCATTTT.

Comment on this clonotype: For a library built for alpha chains, this beta chain is a stray read; little rests on its size. CDR3 DNA: TGCGCCAGCAGCTTACAGGGACTAGTTAACAACAATGAGCAGTTCTTC. Encoded protein: CASSLQGLVNNNEQFF. The genes are TRBV5-1 and TRBJ2-1; 8 bases align to TRBD2. V shed 2 bases, J shed 5 bases, and the junction held 9 bases outside the gene matches. The CDR3 contains 16 residues. The germline gives CDR1 SGHRS, CDR2 YFSETQ.

This clonotype was detected once. Little can be read into the size of this beta chain, an off-target read in a library designed for alpha chains. The rearrangement uses TRBV5-5 and TRBJ2-5; 10 bases fit TRBD1. The CDR3 covers 16 residues. V was clipped by 4 bases and J by 1 base; unmatched bases: 7. Germline values: CDR1 SGHKS, CDR2 YYEKEE (reference sequence). This CDR3 reads CASSRTGTGAQETQYF. CDR3 coding DNA: TGTGCCAGCAGCAGAACCGGGACAGGGGCCCAAGAGACCCAGTACTTC.